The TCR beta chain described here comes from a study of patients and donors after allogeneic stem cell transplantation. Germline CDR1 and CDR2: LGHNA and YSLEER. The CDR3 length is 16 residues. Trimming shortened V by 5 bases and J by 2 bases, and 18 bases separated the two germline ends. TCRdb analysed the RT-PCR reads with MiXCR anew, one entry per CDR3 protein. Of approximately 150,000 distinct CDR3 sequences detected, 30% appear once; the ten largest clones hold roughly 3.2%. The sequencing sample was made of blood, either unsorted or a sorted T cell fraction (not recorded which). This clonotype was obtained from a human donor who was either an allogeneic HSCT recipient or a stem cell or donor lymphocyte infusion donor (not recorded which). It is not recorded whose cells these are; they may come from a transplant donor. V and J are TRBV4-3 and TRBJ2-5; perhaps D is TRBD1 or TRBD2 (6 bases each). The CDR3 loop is CASSSGAGIGQETQYF. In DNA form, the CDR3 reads TGCGCCAGCAGCTCAGGGGCGGGAATTGGGCAAGAGACCCAGTACTTC.